Listed here is a single T cell receptor (beta chain). The antigen is not known. TCRdb's copy holds only in-frame clones and misses some; the assay was immunoSEQ multiplex PCR. The sample consists of roughly 380,000 clones, about 96% of them appearing once. CDR1 is GTSNPN, CDR2 SVGIG, per germline (reference sequence). The CDR3 runs to 16 residues. V lost 0 bases, J lost 0 bases, and 9 bases lay in between. This entry comes from a study of shared clonotypes between healthy human individuals. Study-wide points: Generally, naive subsets came out with larger estimated richness than memory subsets.

The origin of this receptor is a man aged 25-40 years in good health. The chain recombines TRBV30 with TRBJ2-6; D not resolved. The specimen was memory CD8+ T cells sorted from blood. Noted subset: CD45RO+ cells pooled with CCR7-negative TemRA cells. The CDR3 coding sequence is TGTGCCTGGAGTGTACAACGGCCCTCTGGGGCCAACGTCCTGACTTTC. Translated, it gives CAWSVQRPSGANVLTF. Drawing the rest from reference TRBV30 and TRBJ2-6, the complete variable domain is SQTIHQWPATLVQPVGSPLSLECTVEGTSNPNLYWYRQAAGRGLQLLFYSVGIGQISSEVPQNLSASRPQDRQFILSSKKLLLSDSGFYLCAWSVQRPSGANVLTFGAGSRLTVL.